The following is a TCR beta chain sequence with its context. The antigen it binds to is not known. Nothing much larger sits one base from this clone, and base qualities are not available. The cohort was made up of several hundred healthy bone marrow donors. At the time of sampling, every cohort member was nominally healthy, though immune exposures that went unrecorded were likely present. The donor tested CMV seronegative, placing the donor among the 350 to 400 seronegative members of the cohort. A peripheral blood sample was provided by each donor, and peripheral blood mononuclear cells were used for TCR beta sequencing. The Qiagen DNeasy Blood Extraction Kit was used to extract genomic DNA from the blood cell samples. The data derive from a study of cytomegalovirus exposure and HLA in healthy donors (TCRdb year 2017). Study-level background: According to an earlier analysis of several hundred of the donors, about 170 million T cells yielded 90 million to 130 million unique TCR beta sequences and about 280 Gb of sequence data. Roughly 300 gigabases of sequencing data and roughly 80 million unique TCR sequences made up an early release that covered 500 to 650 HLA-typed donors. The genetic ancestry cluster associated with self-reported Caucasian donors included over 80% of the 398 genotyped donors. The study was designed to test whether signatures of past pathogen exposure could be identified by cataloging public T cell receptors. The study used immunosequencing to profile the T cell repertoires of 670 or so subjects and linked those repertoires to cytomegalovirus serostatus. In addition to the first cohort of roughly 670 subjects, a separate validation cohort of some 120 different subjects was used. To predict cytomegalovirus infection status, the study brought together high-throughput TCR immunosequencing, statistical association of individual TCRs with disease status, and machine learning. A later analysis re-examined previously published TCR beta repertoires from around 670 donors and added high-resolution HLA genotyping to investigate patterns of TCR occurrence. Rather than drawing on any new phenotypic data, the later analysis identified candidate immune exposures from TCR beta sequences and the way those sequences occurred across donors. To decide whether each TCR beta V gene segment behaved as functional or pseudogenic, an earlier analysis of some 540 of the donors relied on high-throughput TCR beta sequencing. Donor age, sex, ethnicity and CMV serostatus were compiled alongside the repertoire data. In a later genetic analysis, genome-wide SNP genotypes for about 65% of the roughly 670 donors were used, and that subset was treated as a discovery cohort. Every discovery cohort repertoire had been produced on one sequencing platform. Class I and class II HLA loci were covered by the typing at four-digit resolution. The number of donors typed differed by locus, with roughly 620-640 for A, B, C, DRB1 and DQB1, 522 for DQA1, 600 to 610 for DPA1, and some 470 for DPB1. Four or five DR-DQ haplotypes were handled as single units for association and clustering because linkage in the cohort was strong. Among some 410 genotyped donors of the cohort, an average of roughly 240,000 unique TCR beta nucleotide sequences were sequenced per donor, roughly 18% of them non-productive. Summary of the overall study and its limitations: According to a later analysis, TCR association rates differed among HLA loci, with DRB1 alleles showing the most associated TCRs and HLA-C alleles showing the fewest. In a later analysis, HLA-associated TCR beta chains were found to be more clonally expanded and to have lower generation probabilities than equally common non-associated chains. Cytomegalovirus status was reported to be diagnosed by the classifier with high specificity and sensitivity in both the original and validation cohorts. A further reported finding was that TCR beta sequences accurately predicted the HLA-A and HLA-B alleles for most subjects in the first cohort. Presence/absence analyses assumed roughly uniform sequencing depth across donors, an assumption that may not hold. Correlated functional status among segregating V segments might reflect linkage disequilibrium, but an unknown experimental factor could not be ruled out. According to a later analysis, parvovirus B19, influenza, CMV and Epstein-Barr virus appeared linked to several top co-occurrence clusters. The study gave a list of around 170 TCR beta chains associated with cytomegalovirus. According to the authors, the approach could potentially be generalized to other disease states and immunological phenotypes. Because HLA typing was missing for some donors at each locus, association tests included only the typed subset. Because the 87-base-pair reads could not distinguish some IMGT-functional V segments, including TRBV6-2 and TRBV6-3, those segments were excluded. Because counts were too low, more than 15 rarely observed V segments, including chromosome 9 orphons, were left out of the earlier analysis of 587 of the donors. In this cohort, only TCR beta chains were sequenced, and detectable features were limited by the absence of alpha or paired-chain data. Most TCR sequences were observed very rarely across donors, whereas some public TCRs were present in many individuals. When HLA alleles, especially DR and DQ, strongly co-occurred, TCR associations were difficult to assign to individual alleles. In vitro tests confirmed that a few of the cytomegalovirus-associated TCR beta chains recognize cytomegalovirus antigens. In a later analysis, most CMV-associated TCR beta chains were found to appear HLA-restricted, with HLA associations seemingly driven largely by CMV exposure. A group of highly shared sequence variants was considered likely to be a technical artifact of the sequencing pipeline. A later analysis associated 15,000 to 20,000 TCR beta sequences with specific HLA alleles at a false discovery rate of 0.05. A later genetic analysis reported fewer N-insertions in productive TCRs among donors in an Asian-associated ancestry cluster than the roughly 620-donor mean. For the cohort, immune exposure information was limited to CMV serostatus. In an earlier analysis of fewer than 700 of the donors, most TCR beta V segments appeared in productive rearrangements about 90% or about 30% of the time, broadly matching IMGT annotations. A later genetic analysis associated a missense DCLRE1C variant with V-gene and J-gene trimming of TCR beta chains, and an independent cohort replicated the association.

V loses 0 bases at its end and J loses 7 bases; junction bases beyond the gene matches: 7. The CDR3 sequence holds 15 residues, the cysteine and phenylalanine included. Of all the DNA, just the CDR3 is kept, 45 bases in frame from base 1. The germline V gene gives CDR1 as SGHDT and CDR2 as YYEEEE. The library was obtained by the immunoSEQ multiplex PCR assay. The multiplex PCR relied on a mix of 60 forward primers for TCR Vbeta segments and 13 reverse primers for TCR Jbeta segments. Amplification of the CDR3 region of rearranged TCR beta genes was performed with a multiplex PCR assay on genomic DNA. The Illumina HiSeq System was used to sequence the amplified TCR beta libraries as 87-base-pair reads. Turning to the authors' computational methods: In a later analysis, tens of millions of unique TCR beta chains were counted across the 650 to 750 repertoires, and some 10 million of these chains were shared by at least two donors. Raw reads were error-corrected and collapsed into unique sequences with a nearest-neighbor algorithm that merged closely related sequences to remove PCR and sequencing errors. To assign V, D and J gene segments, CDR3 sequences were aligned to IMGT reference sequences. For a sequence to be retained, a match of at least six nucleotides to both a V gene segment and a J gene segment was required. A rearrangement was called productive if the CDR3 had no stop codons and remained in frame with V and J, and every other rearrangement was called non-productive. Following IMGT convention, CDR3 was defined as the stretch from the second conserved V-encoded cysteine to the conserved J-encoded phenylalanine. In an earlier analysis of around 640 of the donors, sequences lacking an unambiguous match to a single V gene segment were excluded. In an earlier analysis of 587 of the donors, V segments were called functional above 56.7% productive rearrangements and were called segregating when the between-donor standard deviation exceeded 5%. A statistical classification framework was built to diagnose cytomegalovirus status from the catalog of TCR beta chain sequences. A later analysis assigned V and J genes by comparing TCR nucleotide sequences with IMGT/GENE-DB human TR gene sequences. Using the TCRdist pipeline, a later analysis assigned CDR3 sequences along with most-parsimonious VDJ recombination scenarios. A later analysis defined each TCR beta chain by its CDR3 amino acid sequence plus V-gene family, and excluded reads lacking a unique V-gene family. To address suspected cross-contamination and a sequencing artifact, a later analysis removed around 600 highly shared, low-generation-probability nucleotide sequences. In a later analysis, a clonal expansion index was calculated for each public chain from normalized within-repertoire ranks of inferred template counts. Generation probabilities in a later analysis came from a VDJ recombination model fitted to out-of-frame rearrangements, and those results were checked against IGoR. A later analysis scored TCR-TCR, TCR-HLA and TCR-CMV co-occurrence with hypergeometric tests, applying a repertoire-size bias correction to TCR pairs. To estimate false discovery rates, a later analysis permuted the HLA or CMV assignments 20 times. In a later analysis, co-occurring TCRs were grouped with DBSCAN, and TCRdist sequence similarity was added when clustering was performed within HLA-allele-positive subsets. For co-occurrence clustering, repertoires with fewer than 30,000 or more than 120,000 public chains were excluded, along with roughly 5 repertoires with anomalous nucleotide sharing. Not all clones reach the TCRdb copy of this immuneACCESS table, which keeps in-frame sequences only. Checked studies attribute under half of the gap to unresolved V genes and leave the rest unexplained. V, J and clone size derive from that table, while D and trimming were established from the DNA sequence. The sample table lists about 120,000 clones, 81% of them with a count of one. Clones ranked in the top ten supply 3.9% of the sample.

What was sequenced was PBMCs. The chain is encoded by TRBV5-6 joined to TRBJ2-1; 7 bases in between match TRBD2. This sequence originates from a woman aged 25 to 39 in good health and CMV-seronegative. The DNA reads TGTGCCAGCAGCTTGGGCGGTAGCGGGCCAAATGAGCAGTTCTTC. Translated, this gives CASSLGGSGPNEQFF.